This T cell receptor beta chain appears in the sequencing data of a study of T cell changes during pregnancy in multiple sclerosis. This CDR3 has 16 amino acids. The junction had 7 bases not matched to a gene; V was cut back by 3 bases and J by 6 bases. Germline lookup yields CDR1 LNHDA and CDR2 SQIVND (reference sequence). Libraries were prepared by immunoSEQ multiplex PCR; TCRdb keeps only in-frame clonotypes and omits some of them. This sample has 90,000 to 150,000 clones, with over 85% found just once. The TCR originated in a female donor with multiple sclerosis, enrolled in a pregnancy study. The input for sequencing was peripheral blood, taken before pregnancy. The chain is built from TRBV19 and TRBJ1-5, with TRBD1 matching over 11 bases. The CDR3 loop is CASSIEGQGAGQPQHF. CDR3 nucleotide sequence: TGTGCCAGTAGTATCGAAGGACAGGGGGCCGGTCAGCCCCAGCATTTT. The full variable domain, in which reference TRBV19 and TRBJ1-5 provide the parts outside the CDR3, is DGGITQSPKYLFRKEGQNVTLSCEQNLNHDAMYWYRQDPGQGLRLIYYSQIVNDFQKGDIAEGYSVSREKKESFPLTVTSAQKNPTAFYLCASSIEGQGAGQPQHFGDGTRLSIL.